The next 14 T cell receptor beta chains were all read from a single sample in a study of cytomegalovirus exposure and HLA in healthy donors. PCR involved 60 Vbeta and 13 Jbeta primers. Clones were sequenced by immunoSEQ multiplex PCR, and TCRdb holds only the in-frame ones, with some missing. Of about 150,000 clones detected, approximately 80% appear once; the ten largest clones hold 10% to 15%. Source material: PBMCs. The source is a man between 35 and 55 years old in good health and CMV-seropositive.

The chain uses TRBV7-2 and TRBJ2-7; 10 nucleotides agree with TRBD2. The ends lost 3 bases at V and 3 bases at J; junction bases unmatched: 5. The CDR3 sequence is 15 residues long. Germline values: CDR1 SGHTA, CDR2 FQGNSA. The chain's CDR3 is CASSFRASGSYEQYF. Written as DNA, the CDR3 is TGTGCCAGCAGCTTCAGGGCTAGCGGGAGCTACGAGCAGTACTTC.

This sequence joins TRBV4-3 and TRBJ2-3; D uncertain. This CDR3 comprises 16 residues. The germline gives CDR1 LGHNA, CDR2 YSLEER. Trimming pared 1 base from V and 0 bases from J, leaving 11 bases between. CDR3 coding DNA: TGCGCCAGCAGCCAAGTATGGGCCTCTAGCACAGATACGCAGTATTTT. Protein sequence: CASSQVWASSTDTQYF.

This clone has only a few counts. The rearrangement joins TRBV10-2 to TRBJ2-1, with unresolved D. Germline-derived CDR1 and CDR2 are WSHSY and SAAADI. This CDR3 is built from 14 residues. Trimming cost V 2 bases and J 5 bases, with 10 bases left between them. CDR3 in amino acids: CASSEPRTDNEQFF. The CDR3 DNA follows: TGCGCCAGCAGTGAGCCCCGAACGGACAATGAGCAGTTCTTC.

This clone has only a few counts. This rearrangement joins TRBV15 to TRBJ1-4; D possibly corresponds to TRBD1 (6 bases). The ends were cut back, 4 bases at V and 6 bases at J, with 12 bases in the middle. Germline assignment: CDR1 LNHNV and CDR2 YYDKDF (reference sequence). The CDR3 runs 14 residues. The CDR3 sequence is CATSIAGADEKLFF. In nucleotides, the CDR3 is TGTGCCACCAGCATAGCAGGGGCGGATGAAAAACTGTTTTTT.

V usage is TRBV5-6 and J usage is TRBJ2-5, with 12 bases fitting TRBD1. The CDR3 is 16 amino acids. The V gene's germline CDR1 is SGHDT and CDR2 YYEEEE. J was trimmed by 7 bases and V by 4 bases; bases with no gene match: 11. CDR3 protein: CASSLLGTGGGGTQYF. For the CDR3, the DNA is TGTGCCAGCAGCCTACTAGGGACAGGGGGCGGGGGGACCCAGTACTTC.

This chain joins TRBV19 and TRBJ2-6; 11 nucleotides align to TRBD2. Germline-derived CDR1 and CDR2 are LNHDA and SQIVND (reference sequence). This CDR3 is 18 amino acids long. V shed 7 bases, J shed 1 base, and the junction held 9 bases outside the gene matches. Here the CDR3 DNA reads TGTGCCAGTACCCGAAAGACTAGCGGGGCTTCTGGGGCCAACGTCCTGACTTTC. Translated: CASTRKTSGASGANVLTF.

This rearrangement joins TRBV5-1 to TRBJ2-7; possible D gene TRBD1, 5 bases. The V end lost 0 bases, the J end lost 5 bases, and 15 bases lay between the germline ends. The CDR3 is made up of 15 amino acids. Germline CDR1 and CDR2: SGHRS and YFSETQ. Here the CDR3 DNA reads TGCGCCAGCAGCTTGGCGGTAGATCTAGGGGACGAGCAGTACTTC. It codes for CASSLAVDLGDEQYF.

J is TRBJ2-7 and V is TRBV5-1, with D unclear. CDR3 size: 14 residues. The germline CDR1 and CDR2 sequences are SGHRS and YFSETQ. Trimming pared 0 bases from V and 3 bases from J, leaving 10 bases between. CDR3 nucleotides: TGCGCCAGCAGCTTGGAAGCCGCGGACTACGAGCAGTACTTC. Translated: CASSLEAADYEQYF.

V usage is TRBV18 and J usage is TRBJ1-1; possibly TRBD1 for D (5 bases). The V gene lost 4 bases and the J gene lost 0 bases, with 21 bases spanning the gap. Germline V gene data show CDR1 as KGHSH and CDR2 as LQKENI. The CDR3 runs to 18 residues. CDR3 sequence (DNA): TGTGCCAGCTCACAAAACGCAGGGTCCTCCGCGATGAACACTGAAGCTTTCTTT. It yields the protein CASSQNAGSSAMNTEAFF.

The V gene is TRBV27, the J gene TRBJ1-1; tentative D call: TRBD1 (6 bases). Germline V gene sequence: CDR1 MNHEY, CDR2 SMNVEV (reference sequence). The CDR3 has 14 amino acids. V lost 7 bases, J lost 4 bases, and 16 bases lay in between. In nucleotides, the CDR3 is TGTGCCAGCATCTCATCGACAGGCAGCACTGAAGCTTTCTTT. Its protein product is CASISSTGSTEAFF.

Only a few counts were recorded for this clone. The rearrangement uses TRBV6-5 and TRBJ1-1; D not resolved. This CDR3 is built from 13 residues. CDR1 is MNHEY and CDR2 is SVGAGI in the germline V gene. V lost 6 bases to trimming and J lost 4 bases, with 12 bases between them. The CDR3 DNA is TGTGCCAGCAGGAGAAGTCGTTTCACTGAAGCTTTCTTT. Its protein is CASRRSRFTEAFF.

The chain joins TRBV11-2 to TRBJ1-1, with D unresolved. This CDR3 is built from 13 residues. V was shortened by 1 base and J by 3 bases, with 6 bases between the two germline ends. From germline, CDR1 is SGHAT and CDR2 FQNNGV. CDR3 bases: TGTGCCAGCAGCTTAGCCGTGTACACTGAAGCTTTCTTT. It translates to CASSLAVYTEAFF.

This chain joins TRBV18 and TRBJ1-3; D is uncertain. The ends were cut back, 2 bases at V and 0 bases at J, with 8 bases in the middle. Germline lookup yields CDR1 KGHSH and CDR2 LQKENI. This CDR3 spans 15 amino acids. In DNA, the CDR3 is TGTGCCAGCTCACCAGGAGTGAGCTCTGGAAACACCATATATTTT. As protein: CASSPGVSSGNTIYF.

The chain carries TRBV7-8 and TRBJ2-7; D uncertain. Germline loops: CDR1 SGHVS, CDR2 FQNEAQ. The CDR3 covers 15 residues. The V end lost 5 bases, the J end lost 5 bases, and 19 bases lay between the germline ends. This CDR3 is CASSLSRRRSHEQYF. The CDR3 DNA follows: TGTGCCAGCAGCCTTTCTAGGAGAAGGAGCCACGAGCAGTACTTC.